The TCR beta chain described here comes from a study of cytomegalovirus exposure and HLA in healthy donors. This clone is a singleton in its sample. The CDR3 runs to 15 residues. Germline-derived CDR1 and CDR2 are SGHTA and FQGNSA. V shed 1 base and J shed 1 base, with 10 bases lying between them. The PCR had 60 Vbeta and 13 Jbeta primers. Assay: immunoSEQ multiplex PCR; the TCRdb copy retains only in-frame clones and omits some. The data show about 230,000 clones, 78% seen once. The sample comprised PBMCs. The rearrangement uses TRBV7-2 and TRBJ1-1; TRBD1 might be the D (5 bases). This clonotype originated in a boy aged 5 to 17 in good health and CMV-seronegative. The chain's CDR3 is CASSLGPGPNTEAFF. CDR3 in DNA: TGTGCCAGCAGCTTAGGTCCAGGGCCGAACACTGAAGCTTTCTTT. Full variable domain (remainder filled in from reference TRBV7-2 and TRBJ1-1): GAGVSQSPSNKVTEKGKDVELRCDPISGHTALYWYRQSLGQGLEFLIYFQGNSAPDKSGLPSDRFSAERTGGSVSTLTIQRTQQEDSAVYLCASSLGPGPNTEAFFGQGTRLTVV.